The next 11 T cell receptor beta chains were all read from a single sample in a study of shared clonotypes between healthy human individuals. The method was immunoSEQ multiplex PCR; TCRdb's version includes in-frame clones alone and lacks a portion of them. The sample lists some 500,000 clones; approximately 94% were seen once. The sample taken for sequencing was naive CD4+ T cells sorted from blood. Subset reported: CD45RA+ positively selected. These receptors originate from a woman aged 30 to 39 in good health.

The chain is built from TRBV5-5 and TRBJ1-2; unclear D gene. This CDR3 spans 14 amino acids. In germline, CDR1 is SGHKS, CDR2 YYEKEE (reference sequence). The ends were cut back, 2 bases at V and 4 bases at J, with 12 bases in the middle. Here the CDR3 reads CASSFGQTGYGYTF. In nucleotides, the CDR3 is TGTGCCAGCAGCTTCGGGCAGACCGGCTATGGCTACACCTTC.

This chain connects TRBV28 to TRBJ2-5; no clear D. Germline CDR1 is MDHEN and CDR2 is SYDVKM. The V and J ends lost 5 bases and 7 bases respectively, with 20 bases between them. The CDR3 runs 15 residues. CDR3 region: CASSSSRGGLWTQYF. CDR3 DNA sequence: TGTGCCAGCAGTAGCAGCCGCGGTGGTTTATGGACCCAGTACTTC.

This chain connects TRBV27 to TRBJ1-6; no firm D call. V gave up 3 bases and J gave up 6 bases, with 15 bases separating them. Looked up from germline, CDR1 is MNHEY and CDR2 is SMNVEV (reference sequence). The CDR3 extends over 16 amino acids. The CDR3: CASSFRVFPINSPLHF. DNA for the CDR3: TGTGCCAGCAGTTTCCGGGTTTTTCCTATTAATTCACCCCTCCACTTT.

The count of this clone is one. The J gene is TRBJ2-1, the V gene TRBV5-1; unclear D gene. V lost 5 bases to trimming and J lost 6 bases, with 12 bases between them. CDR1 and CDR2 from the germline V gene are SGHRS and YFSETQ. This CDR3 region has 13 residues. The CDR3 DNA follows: TGCGCCAGCAGTAAGGGTTGGGGCAATGAGCAGTTCTTC. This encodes CASSKGWGNEQFF. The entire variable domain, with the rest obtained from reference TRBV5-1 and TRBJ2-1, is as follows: KAGVTQTPRYLIKTRGQQVTLSCSPISGHRSVSWYQQTPGQGLQFLFEYFSETQRNKGNFPGRFSGRQFSNSRSEMNVSTLELGDSALYLCASSKGWGNEQFFGPGTRLTVL.

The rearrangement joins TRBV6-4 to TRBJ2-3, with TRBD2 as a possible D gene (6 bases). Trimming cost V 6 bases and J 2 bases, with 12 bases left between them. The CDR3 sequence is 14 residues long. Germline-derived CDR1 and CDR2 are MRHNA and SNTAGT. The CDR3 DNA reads TGTGCCAGCAGGAGGGACTTAAACACAGATACGCAGTATTTT. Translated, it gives CASRRDLNTDTQYF.

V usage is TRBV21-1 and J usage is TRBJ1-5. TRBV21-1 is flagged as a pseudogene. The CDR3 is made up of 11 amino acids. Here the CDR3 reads CASSSPEPQHF. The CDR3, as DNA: TGTGCCAGCAGCAGTCCCGAGCCCCAGCATTTT.

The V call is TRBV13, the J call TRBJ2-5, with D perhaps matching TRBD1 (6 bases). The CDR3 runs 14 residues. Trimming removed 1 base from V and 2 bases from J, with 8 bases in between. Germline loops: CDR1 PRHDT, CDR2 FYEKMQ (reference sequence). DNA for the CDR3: TGTGCCAGCAGCTTAGCGACAGGACAAGAGACCCAGTACTTC. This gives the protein CASSLATGQETQYF. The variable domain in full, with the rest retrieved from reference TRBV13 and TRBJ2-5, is AAGVIQSPRHLIKEKRETATLKCYPIPRHDTVYWYQQGPGQDPQFLISFYEKMQSDKGSIPDRFSAQQFSDYHSELNMSSLELGDSALYFCASSLATGQETQYFGPGTRLLVL.

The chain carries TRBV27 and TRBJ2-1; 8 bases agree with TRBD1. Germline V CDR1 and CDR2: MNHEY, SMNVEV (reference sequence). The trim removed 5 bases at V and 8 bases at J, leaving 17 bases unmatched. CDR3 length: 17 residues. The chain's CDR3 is CASSQSPPGQGPHEQFF. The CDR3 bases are TGTGCCAGCAGTCAATCCCCCCCCGGACAGGGCCCCCATGAGCAGTTCTTC.

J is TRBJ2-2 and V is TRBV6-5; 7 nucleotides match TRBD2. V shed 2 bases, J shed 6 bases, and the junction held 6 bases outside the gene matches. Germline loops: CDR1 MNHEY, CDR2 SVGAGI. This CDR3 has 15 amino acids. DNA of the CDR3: TGTGCCAGCAGTTACGGCGGGAGAGGGTCCGGGGAGCTGTTTTTT. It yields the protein CASSYGGRGSGELFF.

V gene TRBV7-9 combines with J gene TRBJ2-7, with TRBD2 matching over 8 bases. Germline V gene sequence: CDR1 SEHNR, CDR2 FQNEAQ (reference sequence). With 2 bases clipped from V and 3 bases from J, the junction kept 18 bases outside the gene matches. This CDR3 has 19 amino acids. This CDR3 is CASSLLSARGGIALYEQYF. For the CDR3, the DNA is TGTGCCAGCAGCTTATTATCGGCCCGGGGGGGAATTGCCCTCTACGAGCAGTACTTC.

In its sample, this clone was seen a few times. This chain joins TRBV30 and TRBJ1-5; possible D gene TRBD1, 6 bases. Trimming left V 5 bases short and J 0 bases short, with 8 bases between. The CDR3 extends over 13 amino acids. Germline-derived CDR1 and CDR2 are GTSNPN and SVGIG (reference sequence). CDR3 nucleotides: TGTGCCTGGGGACAGATTAGCAATCAGCCCCAGCATTTT. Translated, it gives CAWGQISNQPQHF.